This record covers a single T cell receptor beta chain. Its cognate antigen is unknown. This sample stems from a study of radiotherapy plus CTLA-4 blockade in lung cancer. Study at large: Disease control was present in 25% to 35% of patients, and objective responses in approximately 18%.

This CDR3 has 13 residues. V was pared by 0 bases and J by 6 bases, with 6 bases between. In germline, CDR1 is MNHNS, CDR2 SASEGT. General observations from the study: Together with interferon-beta, which increased in serum after radiation, early dynamic changes in blood T cell clones were reportedly the best predictors of response. Clones derived from tumor TCRs expanded in blood after radiotherapy plus ipilimumab.

Alongside CTLA-4 blockade with ipilimumab, patients with chemo-refractory metastatic non-small-cell lung cancer received focal radiation. Generated by immunoSEQ multiplex PCR, the TCRdb table keeps only in-frame clones and is missing some. The table has some 51,000 clones, 77% seen once. The chain couples TRBV6-1 to TRBJ2-1, with D possibly being TRBD1 (5 bases). The TCR was taken from a human donor with non-small cell lung cancer whose response to radiotherapy plus ipilimumab could not be evaluated. The input for sequencing was peripheral blood, taken from a patient treated with radiotherapy plus ipilimumab. The CDR3 DNA reads TGTGCCAGCAGTGAAGCCAGGGCCAATGAGCAGTTCTTC. As protein: CASSEARANEQFF.